The rows below give T cell receptor beta chains drawn from one sample of a study of T cells in Graves' hyperthyroidism and ophthalmopathy. TCRdb called the multiplex PCR reads again in MiXCR, with one record for every CDR3 protein. The sample lists 560,000 or so distinct CDR3 sequences, 46% occurring once. The specimen was peripheral blood or thyroid tissue (not recorded which). The receptor source for this set is a woman aged 18 to 35 with Graves' hyperthyroidism. The CDR3 runs from the conserved cysteine through the conserved F or W. The D gene is left open where the match is weak. The listing skips clone size in some rows; elsewhere it reads once, few, many or a size class.

j_call clone_size d_call v_call cdr3_aa cdr3_nt
TRBJ1-5 . . TRBV20-1 CSASRQENQPQHF TGCAGTGCTTCGAGACAGGAGAATCAGCCCCAGCATTTT
TRBJ1-1 . TRBD1 TRBV6-6 CASRPDRGLTEAFF TGTGCCAGCAGACCGGACAGGGGGCTTACTGAAGCTTTCTTT
TRBJ1-2 few TRBD1 TRBV29-1 CSARQGGLGPYGYTF TGCAGTGCTAGACAGGGAGGACTGGGACCATATGGCTACACCTTC
TRBJ1-2 many TRBD1 TRBV2 CASSSPGQGNYGYTF TGTGCCAGCAGCTCACCGGGACAGGGTAACTATGGCTACACCTTC
TRBJ1-1 . . TRBV9 CASSRTESGTEAFF TGTGCCAGCAGCCGCACGGAGTCGGGGACTGAAGCTTTCTTT
TRBJ1-1 . . TRBV7-9 CASSLDIGSTEAFF TGTGCCAGCAGCTTAGATATAGGGTCCACTGAAGCTTTCTTT
TRBJ2-5 . . TRBV7-2 CASSYLLSPRETQYF TGTGCCAGCAGCTACTTACTTAGCCCTCGGGAGACCCAGTACTTC
TRBJ1-2 . . TRBV19 CASIPKTGGYTF TGTGCCAGTATTCCGAAGACGGGTGGCTACACCTTC
TRBJ1-5 . . TRBV9 CASSVDGVGNQPQHF TGTGCCAGCAGCGTAGACGGGGTTGGGAATCAGCCCCAGCATTTT
TRBJ1-1 . . TRBV7-2 CASSPRVPDWGTEAFF TGTGCCAGCAGCCCAAGGGTTCCAGATTGGGGCACTGAAGCTTTCTTT
TRBJ1-1 . TRBD1 TRBV6-1 CASINRGLNTEAFF TGTGCCAGTATAAACAGGGGGCTGAACACTGAAGCTTTCTTT
TRBJ1-5 many . TRBV9 CASSVAAGVQPQHF TGTGCCAGCAGCGTAGCCGCAGGGGTGCAGCCCCAGCATTTT
TRBJ2-7 . . TRBV6-2/TRBV6-3 CASSYSRDETYEQYF TGTGCCAGCAGTTACTCTCGGGACGAGACCTACGAGCAGTACTTC
TRBJ2-3 . TRBD2 TRBV15 CATSRETSGRAGDTQYF TGTGCCACCAGCAGGGAGACTAGCGGGAGGGCCGGGGATACGCAGTATTTT
TRBJ2-6 many . TRBV12-3/TRBV12-4 CASSFRAGANVLTF TGTGCCAGCAGTTTCAGGGCTGGGGCCAACGTCCTGACTTTC
TRBJ1-1 . TRBD1 TRBV6-4 CAISAGGGTEASF TGTGCCATCAGTGCAGGGGGCGGAACTGAAGCTTCCTTT
TRBJ1-5 few . TRBV10-3 CAISEARGNQPQHF TGTGCCATCAGTGAGGCCAGGGGCAATCAGCCCCAGCATTTT
TRBJ2-5 many . TRBV15 CATSGGQLNQETQYF TGTGCCACCAGCGGAGGACAGCTAAATCAAGAGACCCAGTACTTC
TRBJ1-3 . . TRBV11-2 CASRPKVTAGNTIYF TGTGCCAGCAGACCGAAGGTGACCGCTGGAAACACCATATATTTT
TRBJ2-7 few . TRBV7-8 CASSLARGLIYYEQYF TGTGCCAGCAGCTTAGCGCGGGGGCTTATTTACTACGAGCAGTACTTC
TRBJ2-5 . TRBD1 TRBV25-1 CASEGARETQYF TGTGCCAGCGAGGGGGCGCGGGAGACCCAGTACTTC
TRBJ2-7 few TRBD2 TRBV7-2 CASSPGLAGVGTYEQYF TGTGCCAGCAGCCCGGGACTAGCGGGAGTCGGAACCTACGAGCAGTACTTC
TRBJ2-7 few . TRBV24-1 CATSDPAASGVYEQYF TGTGCCACCAGTGATCCCGCTGCTTCGGGAGTGTACGAGCAGTACTTC
TRBJ1-1 many . TRBV5-1 CASSAGGNTEAFF TGTGCCAGCAGTGCAGGAGGGAACACTGAAGCTTTCTTT
TRBJ1-2 few . TRBV7-6 CASSLFDSYGYTF TGTGCCAGCAGCTTATTCGACAGCTATGGCTACACCTTC
TRBJ1-6 . . TRBV7-9 CASSLGPRHF TGTGCCAGCAGCTTAGGACCCAGACACTTT
TRBJ1-3 . . TRBV9 CASAPGQLNTIYF TGTGCCAGCGCCCCGGGACAATTAAACACCATATATTTT
TRBJ1-2 . . TRBV24-1 CATSPGTGYTF TGTGCCACCAGCCCCGGGACTGGCTACACCTTC
TRBJ2-2 once . TRBV7-9 CASSQAAGSTGELFF TGTGCCAGCAGCCAAGCTGCAGGGTCCACCGGGGAGCTGTTTTTT
TRBJ2-1 . TRBD2 TRBV6-1 CASSELAGGHEQFF TGTGCCAGCAGTGAACTAGCGGGAGGGCATGAGCAGTTCTTC
TRBJ2-5 few TRBD2 TRBV6-2/TRBV6-3 CASSPGYIGAGVQETQYF TGTGCCAGCAGTCCGGGGTACATCGGGGCGGGAGTTCAAGAGACCCAGTACTTC
TRBJ1-5 . . TRBV7-2 CASSLVGGKDSNQPQHF TGTGCCAGCAGCTTGGTAGGGGGTAAGGATAGCAATCAGCCCCAGCATTTT
TRBJ1-5 . . TRBV5-1 CASSLAGRANQPQHF TGCGCCAGCAGCTTGGCGGGCAGGGCCAATCAGCCCCAGCATTTT
TRBJ1-2 . . TRBV10-3 CAISSPGRSPTF TGTGCCATCAGTTCCCCAGGACGTTCCCCCACCTTC
TRBJ1-1 few . TRBV7-8 CASSLIDEGNTEAFF TGTGCCAGCAGCTTAATCGATGAGGGGAACACTGAAGCTTTCTTT
TRBJ1-6 . . TRBV2 CASSVRPVFAYNSPLHF TGTGCCAGCAGCGTCCGACCCGTGTTTGCCTATAATTCACCCCTCCACTTT
TRBJ2-7 few TRBD1 TRBV5-1 CASSTRVGQDEQYF TGCGCCAGCAGCACCCGAGTGGGACAGGACGAGCAGTACTTC
TRBJ1-3 many . TRBV10-1 CATRDSGNTIYF TGCGCCACCAGGGATTCTGGAAACACCATATATTTT
TRBJ2-7 . TRBD2 TRBV7-2 CASVAAGGDYEQYF TGTGCCAGCGTAGCGGCGGGAGGAGACTACGAGCAGTACTTC
TRBJ1-1 many TRBD1 TRBV5-4 CASSSFDRDTEAFF TGTGCCAGCAGCAGCTTCGACAGGGACACTGAAGCTTTCTTT
TRBJ1-5 many . TRBV7-9 CAIDDKWEGDNQPQHF TGTGCCATCGACGACAAGTGGGAGGGGGACAATCAGCCCCAGCATTTT
TRBJ2-6 few TRBD1 TRBV7-9 CASSLGPGQAIPSGANVLTF TGTGCCAGCAGCTTAGGACCGGGACAGGCCATACCCTCTGGGGCCAACGTCCTGACTTTC
TRBJ1-2 few . TRBV7-9 CASSLGRNFYGYTF TGTGCCAGCAGCTTAGGACGCAACTTCTATGGCTACACCTTC
TRBJ1-5 . TRBD1 TRBV2 CASSEEDRFQPQHF TGTGCCAGCAGTGAAGAGGACAGGTTTCAGCCCCAGCATTTC
TRBJ2-7 . . TRBV6-4 CASPRGASYEQYF TGTGCCAGCCCGAGAGGCGCCTCCTACGAGCAGTACTTC
TRBJ1-1 many . TRBV29-1 CSVEAYSNTEAFF TGCAGCGTTGAAGCGTATAGCAACACTGAAGCTTTCTTT
TRBJ2-7 once TRBD1 TRBV6-5 CASRLPGQGTYEQYF TGTGCCAGCAGATTACCGGGACAGGGAACCTACGAGCAGTACTTC
TRBJ1-2 . . TRBV29-1 CSVDREGYTF TGCAGCGTTGACAGGGAGGGCTACACCTTC
TRBJ2-7 few TRBD1 TRBV7-2 CASSSIRDSPPYEQYF TGTGCCAGCAGCTCGATCCGGGACAGCCCACCCTACGAGCAGTACTTC
TRBJ2-7 few . TRBV5-1 CASSLGGAEQYF TGCGCCAGCAGCCTGGGTGGGGCCGAGCAGTACTTC
TRBJ2-2 many . TRBV29-1 CSVGDTGTGELFF TGCAGCGTTGGTGACACAGGGACCGGGGAGCTGTTTTTT
TRBJ1-6 . . TRBV15 CATSIPLHF TGTGCCACCAGCATACCCCTCCACTTT
TRBJ2-5 once . TRBV7-2 CASSSQDGLYF TGTGCCAGCAGCTCTCAAGACGGACTGTACTTC